The T cell receptor (beta chain) described here comes from a study of cytomegalovirus exposure and HLA in healthy donors. Study-level points and caveats: In a later analysis, donors in an Asian-associated ancestry cluster reportedly had fewer N-insertions in productive TCRs than the cohort mean. Highest at DRB1 and lowest at HLA-C, TCR association rates differed among HLA loci in a later analysis. Judged likely to be a sequencing artifact was a cluster of highly shared sequence variants.

Nominally healthy donors were sampled, though unrecorded immune exposures were likely. Notes on this clone: Its antigen is unknown.

V lost 3 bases to trimming and J lost 9 bases, with 15 bases between them. Germline CDR1 MNHEY, CDR2 SMNVEV (reference sequence). There are 14 residues in the CDR3. Amplification used 60 Vbeta primers and 13 Jbeta primers. The protocol was immunoSEQ multiplex PCR, while the TCRdb copy is restricted to in-frame clones and leaves out a portion. Of approximately 81,000 clones in the sample, 65% to 75% were seen once. V usage is TRBV27 and J usage is TRBJ2-1; D perhaps matches TRBD2 (5 bases). Material for sequencing was PBMCs. This TCR was recovered from a man in his forties in good health and CMV-seropositive. The CDR3 DNA reads as TGTGCCAGCAGTTTTCGAGGGAGAATTAGTGAGCAGTTCTTC. Protein sequence: CASSFRGRISEQFF.